Following are 18 T cell receptor beta chains from one sample sequenced in a study of metastatic and nonmetastatic thyroid tumors. TCRdb used MiXCR to call clones anew from the PCR reads. The top ten hold more than 98% of the sample, which has over 2,000 clones, 35% to 45% seen once. Thyroid surgery took place with no prior treatment in any patient. The sequencing input was adjacent normal tissue. Source of these receptors: a female donor with papillary thyroid cancer or a benign thyroid nodule (not recorded which). Some clones in this sample may be carry-over from other donors' samples.

The chain carries TRBV6-2 or TRBV6-3 and TRBJ1-1; TRBD1 might be the D (5 bases). The CDR3 is made up of 14 amino acids. CDR1 and CDR2 (germline): MNHEY, SVGEGT. V lost 2 bases and J 7 bases, leaving 14 bases between the germline ends. CDR3 residues: CASSYGAGSGEAFF. CDR3 bases: TGTGCCAGCAGTTACGGGGCAGGGAGTGGTGAAGCTTTCTTT.

This chain connects TRBV7-8 to TRBJ2-5, with a weak D call TRBD1 (6 bases). Trimming cost V 0 bases and J 5 bases, with 19 bases left between them. The CDR3 extends over 17 amino acids. In germline, CDR1 is SGHVS, CDR2 FQNEAQ. Written as DNA, the CDR3 is TGTGCCAGCAGCTTAGCGCTTTCTAGGGGGAGTGGGGAGACCCAGTACTTC. This codes for CASSLALSRGSGETQYF.

On this clone itself: Here the CDR3 omits its conserved ending phenylalanine or tryptophan, so a read error is the likely source. V is TRBV20-1 and J is TRBJ1-5; maybe TRBD1 (5 bases). CDR3 size: 13 residues. Germline V gives CDR1 DFQATT, CDR2 SNEGSKA (reference sequence). Trimming pared 3 bases from V and 5 bases from J, leaving 11 bases between. The CDR3 nucleotides are TGCAGTGCTAGCCCCCAACAGGATCAGCCCCAGCATTCT. Amino acids: CSASPQQDQPQHS.

This sequence joins TRBV24-1 and TRBJ2-7; D call uncertain. The CDR3 has 13 residues. Germline V CDR1 and CDR2: KGHDR, SFDVKD. The ends were cut back, 2 bases at V and 6 bases at J, with 10 bases in the middle. The CDR3 is CATSDSPSGEQYF. Here the CDR3 DNA reads TGTGCCACCAGTGATTCACCCTCGGGCGAGCAGTACTTC.

The chain couples TRBV30 to TRBJ1-1; unclear D gene. Germline CDR1 and CDR2: GTSNPN and SVGIG (reference sequence). V gave up 3 bases and J gave up 6 bases, with 14 bases separating them. This CDR3 is 13 amino acids long. DNA for the CDR3: TGTGCCTGGAGAGACGACCCTAACTCTGAAGCTTTCTTT. It translates to CAWRDDPNSEAFF.

The chain links TRBV4-1 to TRBJ2-7, with D tentatively TRBD1 (6 bases). Germline V gene data show CDR1 as MGHRA and CDR2 as YSYEKL. The V gene lost 2 bases and the J gene lost 4 bases, with 6 bases spanning the gap. The CDR3 contains 12 residues. For the CDR3, the DNA is TGCGCCAGCAGCCAACAGGGGTACGAGCAGTACTTC. Amino acid sequence: CASSQQGYEQYF.

The sample holds a few counts of this clone. The junction departs from the called germline gene at one end, perhaps through a read error. The chain couples TRBV20-1 to TRBJ2-7; D gene ambiguous. Germline V gene data show CDR1 as DFQATT and CDR2 as SNEGSKA (reference sequence). CDR3 length equals 15 residues. The CDR3 DNA is TGCAGTGCGCCCCGCGTGGGCAGTATCTCCCACGAGCAGTACTTC. This translates into CSAPRVGSISHEQYF.

Points on this clone: This sequence may be a read error, since a much larger clone differs from it by one base. The J gene is TRBJ2-7, the V gene TRBV6-1; 15 positions match TRBD2. CDR1 MNHNS and CDR2 SASEGT come from the germline V gene. The CDR3 contains 16 residues. As DNA, the CDR3 is TGTGCCTGCAGGGAGGGACTAGCGGGAGGTCCCTACGAGCAGTACTTC. It codes for CACREGLAGGPYEQYF.

This clone appeared a few times. This chain uses TRBV19 with TRBJ2-1, with D perhaps assigned TRBD1 or TRBD2 (5 bases each). V lost 6 bases and J lost 6, with 15 bases in between. In germline, CDR1 is LNHDA, CDR2 SQIVND (reference sequence). The CDR3 extends over 14 amino acids. The CDR3 spells CASSLGRGANEQFF. The CDR3 coding sequence is TGTGCCAGTAGCTTAGGTAGGGGAGCCAATGAGCAGTTCTTC.

This clone showed up just a few times. CDR3 bases: TGTGCCAGCCGGGGGCGAAGAGAAAAACTGTTTTTT. Translation: CASRGRREKLFF. This chain joins TRBV2 and TRBJ1-4, with D possibly TRBD1 on 6 matching bases. This CDR3 has 12 residues. The germline CDR1 and CDR2 sequences are SNHLY and FYNNEI. The germline V and J ends were trimmed by 8 bases and 8 bases, with 12 bases remaining between them. Complete variable domain (other parts from reference TRBV2 and TRBJ1-4): EPEVTQTPSHQVTQMGQEVILRCVPISNHLYFYWYRQILGQKVEFLVSFYNNEISEKSEIFDDQFSVERPDGSNFTLKIRSTKLEDSAMYFCASRGRREKLFFGSGTQLSVL.

The V gene is TRBV12-3 or TRBV12-4, the J gene TRBJ2-7; the D gene is possibly TRBD1 (6 bases). V was trimmed by 5 bases and J by 4 bases, leaving 18 bases between them. This CDR3 is 15 amino acids long. The DNA of the CDR3 is TGTGCCAGCAGTGTCGGACAGACCGGAGTTTACGAGCAGTACTTC. Protein product: CASSVGQTGVYEQYF.

CDR3 in DNA: TGTGCCAGCAGTGTACAGGGAAACGGCTACACCTTC. It specifies CASSVQGNGYTF. The V and J genes are TRBV2 and TRBJ1-2; tentative D call: TRBD1 (6 bases). The germline CDR1 and CDR2 sequences are SNHLY and FYNNEI. The CDR3 totals 12 residues. Trimming removed 4 bases at V and 8 bases at J, with 11 bases between.

This clone was counted ten times or more. This chain joins TRBV4-3 and TRBJ2-7; a possible D gene is TRBD2 (6 bases). CDR1 is LGHNA and CDR2 is YSLEER in the germline V gene. The CDR3 is 15 amino acids. V dropped 0 bases and J dropped 8 bases, with 17 bases sitting between them. CDR3 bases: TGCGCCAGCAGCCAAGATCTGGGCGGGACCTCCCAGCAGTACTTC. Its protein is CASSQDLGGTSQQYF.

The chain recombines TRBV11-1 with TRBJ1-2, with 8 bases fitting TRBD1. Germline CDR1 reads SGHAT; CDR2 reads FQDESV (reference sequence). There are 17 residues in the CDR3. V lost 5 bases to trimming and J lost 3 bases; unmatched junction nucleotides: 14. For the CDR3, the DNA is TGTGCCAGCAGCCTCGGACAGGGAGGGCGATCGGACTATGGCTACACCTTC. Protein sequence: CASSLGQGGRSDYGYTF. Supplemented by reference TRBV11-1 and TRBJ1-2, the full variable domain reads EAEVAQSPRYKITEKSQAVAFWCDPISGHATLYWYRQILGQGPELLVQFQDESVVDDSQLPKDRFSAERLKGVDSTLKIQPAELGDSAMYLCASSLGQGGRSDYGYTFGSGTRLTVV.

V gene TRBV14 combines with J gene TRBJ1-2, with D unclear. Germline CDR1 and CDR2: SGHDN and FVKESK. With 1 base removed from V and 5 bases from J, the gap between germline ends came to 8 bases. This CDR3 spans 13 amino acids. The CDR3 region is CASSQVRDYGYTF. In DNA, the CDR3 is TGTGCCAGCAGCCAAGTACGGGATTATGGCTACACCTTC. The full variable domain, rest sourced from reference TRBV14 and TRBJ1-2, is EAGVTQFPSHSVIEKGQTVTLRCDPISGHDNLYWYRRVMGKEIKFLLHFVKESKQDESGMPNNRFLAERTGGTYSTLKVQPAELEDSGVYFCASSQVRDYGYTFGSGTRLTVV.

This clone was found once. The CDR3 DNA sequence: TGCAGTGCTAGAGATCATCGGACAGGGGGCCTAGAGACCCAGTACTTC. This codes for CSARDHRTGGLETQYF. The chain carries TRBV20-1 and TRBJ2-5, with 11 bases identical to TRBD1. J gave up 4 bases and V 0 bases, and 7 bases lay outside the gene matches. This CDR3 is 16 amino acids long. Germline V gene sequence: CDR1 DFQATT, CDR2 SNEGSKA (reference sequence).

The genes are TRBV7-3 and TRBJ2-1; 7 positions match TRBD1. From germline, CDR1 is SGHTA and CDR2 FQGTGA. J lost 8 bases, V lost 4 bases, and 11 bases had no gene match. The CDR3 is 15 amino acids. CDR3 region: CASSSRQGINDEQFF. CDR3 sequence (DNA): TGTGCCAGCAGCTCCCGACAGGGAATTAACGATGAGCAGTTCTTC.

At least ten counts were recorded for this clone. The J gene is TRBJ2-7, the V gene TRBV4-3; D gene ambiguous. Trimming removed 1 base at V and 2 bases at J, with 12 bases between. This CDR3 has 15 residues. Germline lookup yields CDR1 LGHNA and CDR2 YSLEER. CDR3 amino acids: CASSQGVLPTYEQYF. The CDR3 region has the DNA TGCGCCAGCAGCCAAGGGGTGCTCCCTACCTACGAGCAGTACTTC.